The 9 T cell receptor beta chains below all came from one sample that was sequenced in a study of PD-1 blockade in classical Hodgkin lymphoma. With no exception, relapse followed autologous stem cell transplantation in all patients, and brentuximab vedotin exposure varied. By magnetic negative selection, CD4+ T cells were purified from thawed PBMCs. Libraries were prepared by immunoSEQ multiplex PCR; TCRdb keeps only in-frame clonotypes and omits some of them. The table includes 7,500 to 8,000 clones, 86% detected once. The specimen comprised CD4+ T cells from blood, sampled at baseline. These receptors were obtained from a human donor with classical Hodgkin lymphoma.

The V gene is TRBV5-1, the J gene TRBJ1-6; D perhaps matches TRBD1 (5 bases). V shed 5 bases and J shed 5 bases, with 8 bases lying between them. CDR3 size: 13 residues. The germline gives CDR1 SGHRS, CDR2 YFSETQ. As DNA, the CDR3 is TGCGCCAGCAGGGGGGAAGATAATTCACCCCTCCACTTT. Its protein product is CASRGEDNSPLHF. Filled out from reference TRBV5-1 and TRBJ1-6, the complete variable domain reads KAGVTQTPRYLIKTRGQQVTLSCSPISGHRSVSWYQQTPGQGLQFLFEYFSETQRNKGNFPGRFSGRQFSNSRSEMNVSTLELGDSALYLCASRGEDNSPLHFGNGTRLTVT.

The CDR3 region is CASSQVIGRGTEAFF. CDR3 in DNA: TGCGCCAGCAGCCAAGTAATAGGTCGGGGGACTGAAGCTTTCTTT. The rearrangement links TRBV4-3 to TRBJ1-1, with D possibly TRBD1 on 5 matching bases. The CDR3 covers 15 residues. The germline CDR1 and CDR2 sequences are LGHNA and YSLEER. Trimming removed 1 base from V and 5 bases from J, with 14 bases in between.

This clone was detected once. This chain connects TRBV7-6 to TRBJ1-2, with D possibly being TRBD1 (6 bases). The germline V and J ends were trimmed by 5 bases and 8 bases, with 15 bases remaining between them. The germline V gene encodes CDR1 SGHVS and CDR2 FNYEAQ. This CDR3 is 13 amino acids long. The CDR3 protein is CASSPNRAQGYTF. The DNA of the CDR3 is TGTGCCAGCAGCCCCAACAGGGCGCAAGGCTACACCTTC.

The chain combines TRBV10-3 with TRBJ1-1, with D unresolved. Trimming took 4 bases from V and 3 from J, leaving 6 bases between them. This CDR3 contains 12 residues. Germline V gene data show CDR1 as ENHRY and CDR2 as SYGVKD. CDR3 residues: CAISVSDTEAFF. The DNA for the CDR3 is TGTGCCATCAGTGTATCGGACACTGAAGCTTTCTTT.

The rearrangement joins TRBV4-3 to TRBJ1-6, with 8 positions matching TRBD1. The germline gives CDR1 LGHNA, CDR2 YSLEER. J lost 3 bases, V lost 7 bases, and 5 bases had no gene match. CDR3 length equals 15 residues. CDR3 region: CASTTGGGYNSPLHF. DNA of the CDR3: TGCGCCAGCACAACAGGGGGAGGCTATAATTCACCCCTCCACTTT.

V gene TRBV6-6 combines with J gene TRBJ1-2; 8 bases align to TRBD1. Germline-derived CDR1 and CDR2 are MNHNY and SVGAGI (reference sequence). This CDR3 region has 13 residues. The V segment lost 7 bases and the J segment 6 bases; nucleotides outside the gene matches: 7. Written as DNA, the CDR3 is TGTGCCAGCACCAGGACAGGGTTTGATGGCTACACCTTC. It is translated as CASTRTGFDGYTF.

The rearrangement links TRBV5-1 to TRBJ2-7; TRBD2 is a possible D gene (5 bases). This CDR3 has 13 amino acids. The germline CDR1 and CDR2 sequences are SGHRS and YFSETQ. Between the trimmed V and J ends, which lost 4 bases and 3 bases, there was a span of 11 bases. CDR3 DNA: TGCGCCAGCAGCCCCCGAGGGCTCTACGAGCAGTACTTC. As protein: CASSPRGLYEQYF.

J is TRBJ2-5 and V is TRBV6-1; TRBD1 might be the D (5 bases). The germline V gene encodes CDR1 MNHNS and CDR2 SASEGT. The germline V and J ends were trimmed by 1 base and 4 bases, with 19 bases remaining between them. The CDR3 covers 17 residues. The CDR3 DNA reads TGTGCCAGCAGTGAAGAAATTTTTGGGGCGATCCCAGAGACCCAGTACTTC. This gives the protein CASSEEIFGAIPETQYF.

V and J are TRBV10-3 and TRBJ2-2; TRBD2 is a possible D gene (5 bases). The germline V and J ends were trimmed by 0 bases and 0 bases, with 8 bases remaining between them. Per the germline V gene, CDR1 is ENHRY and CDR2 is SYGVKD. The CDR3 extends over 16 amino acids. The CDR3, as DNA: TGTGCCATCAGTGAGTCGAGGGCTTCGAACACCGGGGAGCTGTTTTTT. Translated: CAISESRASNTGELFF.